This T cell receptor beta chain was retrieved from a study of blood T cell repertoires in COVID-19. V dropped 7 bases and J dropped 6 bases, with 21 bases sitting between them. Germline lookup yields CDR1 MDHEN and CDR2 SYDVKM. The CDR3 loop spans 15 amino acids. Authors' data handling: Amplification from reference gene primers served as the basis for estimated nucleated cell counts. Clones were sequenced by immunoSEQ multiplex PCR, and TCRdb holds only the in-frame ones, with some missing. V, J and clone size are those of that table, while D and trimming were read from the DNA. The table includes more than 75,000 clones, more than 75% detected once.

The chain is built from TRBV28 and TRBJ1-2; D gene uncertain. The clonotype comes from a woman aged 70 to 79 with acute or convalescent COVID-19. Sequencing was carried out using peripheral blood. CDR3 coding DNA: TGTGCCAGCACCTCGACGGTCCTCTCAGGTCATGGCTACACCTTC. This translates into CASTSTVLSGHGYTF.